This TCR beta chain emerged from a study of shared clonotypes between healthy human individuals (TCRdb year 2020). With respect to the entire study: A couple of women and three men aged 18 to 49 years were included in the cohort. For each donor, CD4 naive and CD4 memory were each run on three plates, CD8 naive on two plates, and CD8 memory on one plate. To estimate repertoire size and how much clonotypes are shared between individuals, the study performed deep sequencing of blood TCR repertoires from roughly five healthy adults. To increase sequencing depth and limit assay-specific biases, TCR repertoire library preparation and sequencing were carried out by different laboratories using diverse techniques. Each donor's leukapheresis produced roughly between roughly 0.85 and 10 billion PBMCs. Results and caveats for the whole study, not just this receptor: Only blood was sampled, and tissue TCR repertoires likely differ from those in blood. Compared with non-shared clonotypes, the clonotypes found in all four sorted-subset donors had higher generation probabilities. The genetic and exposure-history diversity represented was limited by the small number of donors. Naive subsets generally had larger estimated clonotype richness than memory subsets did. Pairwise subsampling led to the expectation that sequencing depth would affect the degree of clonotype sharing among donors. Rarefaction of sorted-subset datasets indicated incomplete sequencing despite the large sequencing depth. When a few donors were compared, the shared fraction of clonotypes was roughly 4.8% for naive CD4, more than 3% for naive CD8, about 2.4% for memory CD4, and around 0.37% for memory CD8.

Using the deep immunoSEQ assay, multiplex PCR amplified TCR CDR3 regions from genomic DNA. Extracted genomic DNA from each cell subset was spread evenly across all wells of several immunoSEQ 96-well plates, with each plate serving as a replicate. For sorted subsets, roughly 200 ng genomic DNA, equal to 30,000 or so T cell genomes, was loaded into each replicate PCR. Purified libraries were quantified with a Qubit 3.0 fluorometer, sized on a Bioanalyzer 2100, and re-quantified with the KAPA Library Quantification kit. Every immunoSEQ 96-well plate was sequenced on a dedicated single-read 150-cycle Illumina NextSeq 550 flow cell. Per the authors' processing: The immunoSEQ output contained only junctional sequences without quality scores, so filtering could not match that applied to full-length reads. Sequences were annotated with PyIR, a Python wrapper for IgBLAST v1.9, and V/J genes and CDR3 were assigned using IMGT germline references. Reads with weak V/J assignments (E-value above 1e-6), missing CDR3, stop codons, out-of-frame junctions, or ambiguous translated residues were removed. V3J clonotypes were defined by identical inferred V gene, J gene, and CDR3 amino acid sequence. Percentage overlap between repertoires was calculated by dividing the number of shared unique clonotypes by the size of the smaller repertoire. Repertoire richness was assessed with RTK rarefaction, the Chao1 estimator, and Recon v2.1 estimates of unobserved clonotypes. Generation probabilities were computed with OLGA for all TCRbeta clonotypes obtained by the gDNA method from a handful of donors. This immuneACCESS table, as held by TCRdb, lists in-frame sequences with V and J called but not all clones. Of the missing ones, under half trace to an unresolved V gene in checked studies; the others have no known cause. V and J calls and clone size are those listed in that table; D and trimming were worked out from the DNA. The sample records hundreds of thousands of clones, nearly 95% of which are singletons. Less than 25% of the sample is held by the ten biggest clonotypes.

CD8 naive samples consisted of CD45RO-negative cells that were positively selected for CCR7, yielding a CD45RA+CCR7+ population without TemRA cells. The donors were healthy, HIV-negative adults with no recently reported acute infections or vaccinations. Only Caucasian adults living in Nashville, Tennessee, USA were represented among the donors. After blood collection by leukapheresis, PBMCs were isolated using Ficoll-Histopaque density gradient centrifugation and then cryopreserved in the vapor phase of liquid nitrogen. Purity and quantity of every magnetically sorted T cell population were checked by analytical flow cytometry. From each sorted fraction, genomic DNA was isolated and quantified by UV absorbance on a Nanodrop 2000c. To note about this clone: What antigen it recognizes has not been identified. No base quality values were provided; no much bigger clone lies one nucleotide off.

This receptor was obtained from a man aged 30 to 39 in good health. What was sequenced was naive CD8+ T cells sorted from blood. According to the study, the label for this sample's cell subset or site signals: CD45RA+CCR7+.

The CDR3 region has the sequence CASSSSATSGRNEQFF. The DNA is TGTGCCAGCAGCTCCTCCGCTACTAGCGGGAGAAATGAGCAGTTCTTC. Here the chain combines TRBV7-9 and TRBJ2-1, with 11 bases in between that match TRBD2. Its CDR3 holds 16 amino acids, cysteine through phenylalanine. Of all the DNA, just the CDR3 is kept, 48 bases in frame from base 1. As encoded in the germline V gene (reference sequence), CDR1 is SEHNR while CDR2 is FQNEAQ. Germline trimming amounts to 4 bases on V and 7 bases on J, with 9 as the count of junction bases outside the gene matches.